What follows are 30 T cell receptor beta chains derived from one specimen sequenced in a study of early T cells in non-severe SARS-CoV-2 infection. TCRdb processed the 5' RACE reads anew with MiXCR; each CDR3 protein has one entry. This table holds some 91,000 distinct CDR3 sequences, roughly 9.6% found once. Sequenced here: whole blood, sampled at baseline. The receptors come from an adult who was a healthcare worker with PCR-confirmed SARS-CoV-2 infection or an uninfected control (not recorded which).

This clonotype has a count of ten or more. The chain combines TRBV5-8 with TRBJ2-1; 7 bases match TRBD2. Germline lookup yields CDR1 SGHTS and CDR2 YDEGEE. This CDR3 comprises 13 residues. The junction had 15 bases not matched to a gene; V was cut back by 7 bases and J by 14 bases. The CDR3: CASSVSERGPEFF. In nucleotides, the CDR3 is TGTGCCAGCTCGGTGTCAGAGCGGGGCCCTGAGTTCTTC.

This clonotype was seen many times. This rearrangement joins TRBV3-1 to TRBJ1-2, with a tentative D call TRBD1 (6 bases). The CDR3 loop spans 13 amino acids. V was pared by 4 bases and J by 2 bases, with 8 bases between. CDR1 and CDR2 (germline): LGHDT, YNNKEL (reference sequence). In DNA, the CDR3 is TGTGCCAGCAGCCCCCAGGGGAACTATGGCTACACCTTC. Its translation is CASSPQGNYGYTF.

This clonotype was detected many times. The rearrangement uses TRBV7-6 and TRBJ2-3; the D is unclear. Germline V lookup: CDR1 SGHVS, CDR2 FNYEAQ. V was clipped by 2 bases and J by 1 base, with 4 bases between them. The CDR3 totals 13 residues. CDR3: CASSLKGTDTQYF. The CDR3 DNA follows: TGTGCCAGCAGCTTAAAGGGCACAGATACGCAGTATTTT.

This clonotype appeared a few times. The genes are TRBV3-1 and TRBJ1-1, with D uncertain. Germline values: CDR1 LGHDT, CDR2 YNNKEL (reference sequence). The germline V and J ends were trimmed by 1 base and 6 bases, with 12 bases remaining between them. The CDR3 has 14 residues. This CDR3 is CASSQAAGAAEAFF. DNA of the CDR3: TGTGCCAGCAGCCAAGCGGCGGGCGCCGCTGAAGCTTTCTTT.

This clonotype was seen repeatedly, ten times or more. The rearrangement uses TRBV30 and TRBJ2-1; 7 nucleotides match TRBD2. This CDR3 spans 14 amino acids. The trim removed 5 bases at V and 2 bases at J, leaving 6 bases unmatched. Germline assignment: CDR1 GTSNPN and CDR2 SVGIG (reference sequence). The CDR3 sequence: CAWGSGTTYNEQFF. The CDR3 DNA is TGTGCCTGGGGGAGCGGGACGACCTACAATGAGCAGTTCTTC.

This clonotype turned up a few times. The chain uses TRBV9 and TRBJ1-4, with D maybe TRBD1 (6 bases). V shed 4 bases and J shed 9 bases, with 16 bases lying between them. This CDR3 is built from 14 residues. Germline V gives CDR1 SGDLS, CDR2 YYNGEE. CDR3 protein: CASSPSGTFKKLFF. The DNA of the CDR3 is TGTGCCAGCAGCCCCTCCGGGACATTCAAAAAACTGTTTTTT.

This chain connects TRBV18 to TRBJ2-7; perhaps D is TRBD1 or TRBD2 (5 bases each). V was cut by 6 bases and J by 4 bases, with 19 bases left in between. Germline values: CDR1 KGHSH, CDR2 LQKENI. CDR3 length equals 15 residues. CDR3 nucleotides: TGTGCCAGCTCCCCGAGCCGGGACGCTCGGTACGAGCAGTACTTC. Translation: CASSPSRDARYEQYF.

This clonotype was seen more than once but under ten times. The chain recombines TRBV27 with TRBJ2-5; 11 positions match TRBD2. With V trimmed by 9 bases and J by 3 bases, 6 bases remained unmatched. CDR1 and CDR2 (germline): MNHEY, SMNVEV (reference sequence). The CDR3 spans 14 residues. The CDR3 DNA reads as TGTGCCAGTAGCCGTAGCGGGAGGGAAGAGACCCAGTACTTC. Translated, it gives CASSRSGREETQYF.

This chain joins TRBV3-1 and TRBJ1-2, with a possible D match to TRBD1 (5 bases). The CDR3 totals 13 residues. The V and J ends lost 2 bases and 8 bases respectively, with 12 bases between them. Looked up from germline, CDR1 is LGHDT and CDR2 is YNNKEL (reference sequence). The CDR3 sequence: CASSQQGVWGYTF. The CDR3 bases are TGTGCCAGCAGCCAACAAGGGGTGTGGGGCTACACCTTC.

This chain connects TRBV3-1 to TRBJ1-2, with D maybe TRBD1 (6 bases). V was shortened by 4 bases and J by 8 bases, with 11 bases between the two germline ends. The CDR3 totals 12 residues. CDR1 and CDR2 from the germline V gene are LGHDT and YNNKEL (reference sequence). The DNA of the CDR3 is TGTGCCAGCAGCCGCAGGGGCTACGGCTACACCTTC. This gives the protein CASSRRGYGYTF.

CDR3 in DNA: TGTGCCAGCAGCCTCGCAGGACAGCCCACAGATACGCAGTATTTT. Translation gives CASSLAGQPTDTQYF. The chain recombines TRBV11-2 with TRBJ2-3; D possibly corresponds to TRBD1 (6 bases). This CDR3 has 15 residues. Deletions cut 5 bases from V and 2 bases from J, with 14 bases between. The germline V gene encodes CDR1 SGHAT and CDR2 FQNNGV.

This clonotype was detected many times. This rearrangement joins TRBV24-1 to TRBJ2-2; 10 nucleotides agree with TRBD1. Germline CDR1 is KGHDR and CDR2 is SFDVKD. Trimming at V came to 4 bases and at J to 4 bases, leaving 5 bases not matched to a gene. The CDR3 has 16 residues. The chain's CDR3 is CATSEAGTGATGELFF. The CDR3 DNA reads as TGTGCCACCAGTGAGGCCGGGACAGGGGCCACCGGGGAGCTGTTTTTT.

This clonotype was counted ten times or more. V and J are TRBV29-1 and TRBJ2-5, with D possibly TRBD2 on 5 matching bases. Trimming removed 4 bases at V and 2 bases at J, with 11 bases between. Germline loops: CDR1 SQVTM, CDR2 ANQGSEA. The CDR3 runs 13 residues. CDR3 amino acids: CSVVYAGQETQYF. The CDR3 DNA reads as TGCAGCGTTGTGTATGCGGGTCAAGAGACCCAGTACTTC.

This clonotype was counted a few times. The chain couples TRBV11-2 to TRBJ2-7; no clear D. V was clipped by 5 bases and J by 5 bases, with 16 bases between them. There are 14 residues in the CDR3. CDR1 is SGHAT and CDR2 is FQNNGV in the germline V gene. The CDR3 spells CASSGRPQGDEQYF. The CDR3 DNA is TGTGCCAGCAGCGGCCGGCCCCAAGGTGACGAGCAGTACTTC.

In this sample, this clonotype turned up once. J is TRBJ2-7 and V is TRBV5-1; 7 bases are a match to TRBD1. There are 12 residues in the CDR3. CDR1 is SGHRS and CDR2 is YFSETQ in the germline V gene. V was pared by 3 bases and J by 10 bases, with 7 bases of the junction left unmatched. CDR3 in DNA: TGCGCCAGCAGCTGGGCAGGGGGTGATCAGTACTTC. As protein: CASSWAGGDQYF.

There are many counts of this clonotype. J is TRBJ1-1 and V is TRBV16; perhaps TRBD1 as D (5 bases). From germline, CDR1 is KGHSY and CDR2 FQNENV. This CDR3 has 15 residues. V was shortened by 4 bases and J by 3 bases, with 15 bases between the two germline ends. This chain's CDR3 is CASSPRSGTYTEAFF. In nucleotides, the CDR3 is TGTGCCAGCAGCCCTCGTTCCGGGACCTACACTGAAGCTTTCTTT.

The chain uses TRBV5-5 and TRBJ1-1; tentatively, D is TRBD1 (6 bases). The V and J ends lost 5 bases and 3 bases respectively, with 20 bases between them. Germline V CDR1 and CDR2: SGHKS, YYEKEE (reference sequence). The CDR3 sequence is 16 residues long. In nucleotides, the CDR3 is TGTGCCAGCAGAAGGCCTGGGACAAGCGGTTACACTGAAGCTTTCTTT. This gives the protein CASRRPGTSGYTEAFF.

The V and J genes are TRBV5-1 and TRBJ2-2, with D possibly TRBD2 on 6 matching bases. This CDR3 has 16 amino acids. Germline values: CDR1 SGHRS, CDR2 YFSETQ. Trimming removed 4 bases at V and 0 bases at J, with 13 bases between. The CDR3 DNA reads TGCGCCAGCAGCGGTTCTAGCGACGCGAACACCGGGGAGCTGTTTTTT. Translation: CASSGSSDANTGELFF. Based on the CDR3 plus reference TRBV5-1 and TRBJ2-2, the full variable domain is KAGVTQTPRYLIKTRGQQVTLSCSPISGHRSVSWYQQTPGQGLQFLFEYFSETQRNKGNFPGRFSGRQFSNSRSEMNVSTLELGDSALYLCASSGSSDANTGELFFGEGSRLTVL.

The J gene is TRBJ2-1, the V gene TRBV29-1; D may correspond to TRBD1 or TRBD2 (5 bases each). Germline loops: CDR1 SQVTM, CDR2 ANQGSEA. The length of the CDR3 is 14 residues. With 4 bases removed from V and 5 bases from J, the gap between germline ends came to 15 bases. In nucleotides, the CDR3 is TGCAGCGTTGGAGGGACCGGCGTTAACAATGAGCAGTTCTTC. Translating it yields CSVGGTGVNNEQFF.

This clonotype came up many times. This chain uses TRBV24-1 with TRBJ2-3; D gene ambiguous. This CDR3 comprises 13 residues. The germline V and J ends were trimmed by 5 bases and 5 bases, with 10 bases remaining between them. The germline gives CDR1 KGHDR, CDR2 SFDVKD. This CDR3 is CATSGALEDTQYF. Here the CDR3 DNA reads TGTGCCACCAGTGGTGCACTCGAAGATACGCAGTATTTT.

This clonotype was recorded at least ten times. The DNA of the CDR3 is TGTGCCAGCAGTTACTCGATAAACAACCCAGATACGCAGTATTTT. Its translation: CASSYSINNPDTQYF. The chain recombines TRBV6-5 with TRBJ2-3, with D unresolved. The V end lost 0 bases, the J end lost 4 bases, and 11 bases lay between the germline ends. CDR3 size: 15 residues. The V gene's germline CDR1 is MNHEY and CDR2 SVGAGI.

This clonotype was detected only a few times. The CDR3: CASSLAPGGNSPLHF. In DNA, the CDR3 is TGTGCCAGCAGCCTGGCCCCGGGGGGGAATTCACCCCTCCACTTT. The chain carries TRBV5-4 and TRBJ1-6, with D perhaps TRBD1 (5 bases). In germline, CDR1 is SGHNT, CDR2 YYREEE (reference sequence). This CDR3 comprises 15 residues. Deletions cut 4 bases from V and 7 bases from J, with 15 bases between.

This clonotype was seen more than once but under ten times. The genes are TRBV12-3 or TRBV12-4 and TRBJ1-1; 10 bases are a match to TRBD1. Unmatched junction bases numbered 8, after V lost 6 bases and J lost 4 bases. The CDR3 runs 15 residues. CDR3 sequence reads: CASSPLTGGPTEAFF. The CDR3 DNA is TGTGCCAGCAGCCCCCTGACAGGGGGCCCCACTGAAGCTTTCTTT.

V usage is TRBV7-2 and J usage is TRBJ2-3; D is uncertain. The CDR3 is made up of 14 amino acids. Germline V gives CDR1 SGHTA, CDR2 FQGNSA. The germline V and J ends were trimmed by 7 bases and 2 bases, with 13 bases remaining between them. In DNA, the CDR3 is TGTGCCAGCAACTTGGACGGTTCCACAGATACGCAGTATTTT. Residues: CASNLDGSTDTQYF.

The chain employs TRBV20-1 and TRBJ2-2; D might be TRBD1 (6 bases). Trimming left V 6 bases short and J 4 bases short, with 24 bases between. Germline V gives CDR1 DFQATT, CDR2 SNEGSKA (reference sequence). The CDR3 has 17 amino acids. CDR3 protein: CSATNRRQDGITGELFF. DNA of the CDR3: TGCAGTGCCACTAACCGTCGACAGGACGGTATCACCGGGGAGCTGTTTTTT.

The rearrangement links TRBV7-2 to TRBJ1-2; TRBD1 matches at 7 bases. CDR3 length equals 15 residues. Looked up from germline, CDR1 is SGHTA and CDR2 is FQGNSA. V gave up 4 bases and J gave up 4 bases; unmatched junction bases: 9. The CDR3 DNA reads TGTGCCAGCAGCTCCACCCGGGACAGTTCCTATGGCTACACCTTC. Translated: CASSSTRDSSYGYTF.

This clonotype was recorded at least ten times. This chain uses TRBV6-2 or TRBV6-3 with TRBJ2-5; D is undetermined. Germline V lookup: CDR1 MNHEY, CDR2 SVGEGT. V was clipped by 4 bases and J by 1 base, with 13 bases between them. The CDR3 is 15 residues long. The CDR3 sequence is CASSSDFSPQETQYF. CDR3 nucleotide sequence: TGTGCCAGCAGTTCCGACTTTTCACCCCAAGAGACCCAGTACTTC.

J is TRBJ1-1 and V is TRBV29-1, with 8 bases fitting TRBD1. From germline, CDR1 is SQVTM and CDR2 ANQGSEA. The V and J ends lost 4 bases and 0 bases, in that order; junction bases with no gene match: 4. This CDR3 comprises 14 residues. The CDR3 DNA reads TGCAGCGTTGGACAGGGGACATTGAACACTGAAGCTTTCTTT. The encoded protein is CSVGQGTLNTEAFF. Looking up the rest from reference TRBV29-1 and TRBJ1-1 gives the full variable domain: SAVISQKPSRDICQRGTSLTIQCQVDSQVTMMFWYRQQPGQSLTLIATANQGSEATYESGFVIDKFPISRPNLTFSTLTVSNMSPEDSSIYLCSVGQGTLNTEAFFGQGTRLTVV.

For the CDR3, the DNA is TGTGCCAGCAGAACGACAGGGGGGGAGCAGTACTTC. This translates into CASRTTGGEQYF. This chain uses TRBV6-6 with TRBJ2-7; 9 nucleotides line up with TRBD1. Germline CDR1 reads MNHNY; CDR2 reads SVGAGI (reference sequence). The CDR3 totals 12 residues. Unmatched junction bases numbered 4, after V lost 6 bases and J lost 7 bases.

The chain is built from TRBV20-1 and TRBJ1-2; 7 bases align to TRBD1. V was clipped by 3 bases and J by 4 bases; unmatched bases: 2. The germline gives CDR1 DFQATT, CDR2 SNEGSKA (reference sequence). The CDR3 contains 12 residues. The CDR3, as DNA: TGCAGTGCTAGGACAGGGAGCTATGGCTACACCTTC. It is translated as CSARTGSYGYTF.